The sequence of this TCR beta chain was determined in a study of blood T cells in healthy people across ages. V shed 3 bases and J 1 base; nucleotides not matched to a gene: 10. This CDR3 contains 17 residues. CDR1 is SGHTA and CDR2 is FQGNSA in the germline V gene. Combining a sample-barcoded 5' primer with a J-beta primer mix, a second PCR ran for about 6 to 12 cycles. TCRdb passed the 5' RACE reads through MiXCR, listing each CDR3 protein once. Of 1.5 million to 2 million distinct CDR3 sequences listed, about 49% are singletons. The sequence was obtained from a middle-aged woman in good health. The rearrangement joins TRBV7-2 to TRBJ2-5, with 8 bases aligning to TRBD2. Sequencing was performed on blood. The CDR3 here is CASSFPKPRGAQETQYF. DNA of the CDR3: TGTGCCAGCAGCTTCCCGAAACCGCGGGGGGCCCAAGAGACCCAGTACTTC.